The sequence of this TCR beta chain was determined in a study of identical twins. MiXCR, run by TCRdb on the 5' RACE reads, gives a single entry per CDR3 protein. The table includes some 1,700,000 distinct CDR3 sequences, about 32% detected once. V gave up 6 bases and J gave up 4 bases, with 16 bases separating them. Germline assignment: CDR1 SQVTM and CDR2 ANQGSEA. The CDR3 extends over 14 amino acids. V and J are TRBV29-1 and TRBJ2-1, with D perhaps given as TRBD1 or TRBD2 (5 bases each). The clonotype was recovered from a newborn girl in good health. The sample consisted of cord blood. The CDR3 DNA reads as TGCAGCGTCCTTGGGAGTGGGGCATACAATGAGCAGTTCTTC. Its translation is CSVLGSGAYNEQFF.